The clone carrying this T cell receptor (beta chain) turned up a few times. The record originates from a study of blood T cell repertoires in COVID-19. Across the study: The samples span acute and convalescent COVID-19 from the United States, Italy and Spain. Sample material is recorded as cDNA or gDNA derived from T cells, B-cell-depleted T cells, or PBMCs.

From germline, CDR1 is KGHSH and CDR2 LQKENI. The CDR3 contains 15 residues. With 5 bases removed from V and 5 bases from J, the gap between germline ends came to 18 bases. Original analysis: Reference gene primer amplification in the assay estimated nucleated cell counts. Libraries were prepared by immunoSEQ multiplex PCR; TCRdb keeps only in-frame clonotypes and omits some of them. For V, J and clone size, that table is used; D and trimming come from the DNA. This table holds around 110,000 clones, approximately 80% found once. Sequences were obtained from peripheral blood. This TCR was recovered from a man between 65 and 85 years old with active or convalescent COVID-19. The chain couples TRBV18 to TRBJ2-5; TRBD2 is a possible D gene (6 bases). The CDR3 here is CASSLTMGGLETQYF. The CDR3 nucleotides read TGTGCCAGCTCATTGACAATGGGGGGTCTCGAGACCCAGTACTTC. Combining the CDR3 with reference TRBV18 and TRBJ2-5 gives the whole variable domain NAGVMQNPRHLVRRRGQEARLRCSPMKGHSHVYWYRQLPEEGLKFMVYLQKENIIDESGMPKERFSAEFPKEGPSILRIQQVVRGDSAAYFCASSLTMGGLETQYFGPGTRLLVL.